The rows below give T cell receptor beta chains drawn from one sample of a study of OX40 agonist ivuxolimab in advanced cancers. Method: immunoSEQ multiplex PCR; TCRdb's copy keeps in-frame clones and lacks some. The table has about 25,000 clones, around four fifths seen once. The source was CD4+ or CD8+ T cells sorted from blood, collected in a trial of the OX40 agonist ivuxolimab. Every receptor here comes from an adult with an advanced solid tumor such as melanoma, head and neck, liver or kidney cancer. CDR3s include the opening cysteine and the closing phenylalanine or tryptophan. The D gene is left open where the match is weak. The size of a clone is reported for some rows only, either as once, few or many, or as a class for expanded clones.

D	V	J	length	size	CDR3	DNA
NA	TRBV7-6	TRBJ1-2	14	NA	CASSLGGQGYAYTF	TGTGCCAGCAGCTTAGGGGGACAAGGGTATGCCTACACCTTC
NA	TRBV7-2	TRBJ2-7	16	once	CASSPRGHNPPYEQYF	TGTGCCAGCAGCCCTAGGGGACATAATCCCCCCTACGAGCAGTACTTC
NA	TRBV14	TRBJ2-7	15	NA	CASSDGGSTLYEQYF	TGTGCCAGCAGCGATGGGGGCTCCACTCTCTACGAGCAGTACTTC
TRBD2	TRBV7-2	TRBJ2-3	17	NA	CASSLGLAGGPRDTQYF	TGTGCCAGCAGCTTAGGCCTAGCGGGAGGGCCCCGAGATACGCAGTATTTT
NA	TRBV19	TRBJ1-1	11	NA	CASSGGPKAFF	TGTGCCAGTAGTGGGGGACCGAAAGCTTTCTTT
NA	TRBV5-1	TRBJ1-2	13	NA	CASSSDPHYGYTF	TGCGCCAGCAGCTCCGACCCCCACTATGGCTACACCTTC
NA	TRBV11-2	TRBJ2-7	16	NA	CASSLATGHGFGEQYF	TGTGCCAGCAGCTTAGCCACCGGACACGGCTTTGGGGAGCAGTACTTC
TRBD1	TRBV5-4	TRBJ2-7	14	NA	CASSLYRGTYEQYF	TGTGCCAGCAGCCTATACAGGGGCACCTACGAGCAGTACTTC
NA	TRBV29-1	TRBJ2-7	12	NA	CSVEDLRNEQYF	TGCAGCGTTGAAGATCTTAGGAACGAGCAGTACTTC
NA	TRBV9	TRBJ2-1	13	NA	CASSVVNFSEQFF	TGTGCCAGCAGCGTAGTGAACTTCAGTGAGCAGTTCTTC
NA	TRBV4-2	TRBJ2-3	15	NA	CASSPRDGNTDTQYF	TGTGCCAGCAGCCCCCGAGACGGAAACACAGATACGCAGTATTTT
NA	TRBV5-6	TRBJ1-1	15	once	CASSFLRREVTEAFF	TGTGCCAGCAGCTTCTTACGGCGAGAAGTCACTGAAGCTTTCTTT
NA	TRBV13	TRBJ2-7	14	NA	CASGSGLLIAEQYF	TGTGCCAGCGGCTCGGGACTCTTAATTGCCGAGCAGTACTTC
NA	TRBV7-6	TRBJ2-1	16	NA	CASSQGGGEGSNEQFF	TGTGCCAGCAGCCAAGGGGGGGGAGAGGGTAGCAATGAGCAGTTCTTC
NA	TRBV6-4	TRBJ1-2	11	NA	CASTDGYGYTF	TGTGCCAGCACAGATGGTTATGGCTACACCTTC
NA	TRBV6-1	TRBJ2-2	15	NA	CASSEGGLNTGELFF	TGTGCCAGCAGTGAAGGGGGTCTGAACACCGGGGAGCTGTTTTTT
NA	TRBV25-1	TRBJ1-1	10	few	CASRGHEAFF	TGTGCCAGCAGAGGACACGAAGCTTTCTTT
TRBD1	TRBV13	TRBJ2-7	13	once	CASSWDRGYEQYF	TGTGCCAGCAGCTGGGACAGGGGATACGAGCAGTACTTC
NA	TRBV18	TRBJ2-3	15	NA	CASSPGGMFTDTQYF	TGTGCCAGCTCACCTGGGGGGATGTTTACAGATACGCAGTATTTT
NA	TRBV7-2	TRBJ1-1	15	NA	CASSLGITGSTEAFF	TGTGCCAGCAGCTTAGGGATAACAGGGAGCACTGAAGCTTTCTTT
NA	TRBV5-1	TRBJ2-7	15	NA	CASSLDRVVTYEQYF	TGCGCCAGCAGCTTGGACCGAGTAGTTACCTACGAGCAGTACTTC
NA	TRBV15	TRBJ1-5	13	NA	CATSPDSYQPQHF	TGTGCCACCAGCCCTGACAGTTATCAGCCCCAGCATTTT
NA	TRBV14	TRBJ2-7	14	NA	CASSQVQGSYEQYF	TGTGCCAGCAGCCAAGTCCAGGGCTCCTACGAGCAGTACTTC
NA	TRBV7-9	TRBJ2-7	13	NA	CASSHRVGYEQYF	TGTGCCAGCAGCCACAGGGTAGGCTACGAGCAGTACTTC
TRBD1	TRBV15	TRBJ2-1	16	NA	CATSRDSGTAYNEQFF	TGTGCCACCAGCAGAGATTCGGGGACAGCCTACAATGAGCAGTTCTTC
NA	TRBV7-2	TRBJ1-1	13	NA	CASTVGATTEAFF	TGTGCCAGCACAGTAGGGGCTACCACTGAAGCTTTCTTT
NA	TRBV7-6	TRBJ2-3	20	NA	CASSLLPQTGAEESTDTQYF	TGTGCCAGCAGCCTCCTACCCCAGACTGGAGCGGAGGAAAGCACAGATACGCAGTATTTT
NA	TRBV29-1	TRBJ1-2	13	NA	CSVELGANYGYTF	TGCAGCGTTGAACTGGGGGCCAACTATGGCTACACCTTC
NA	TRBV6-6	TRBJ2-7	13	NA	CASSTLGAYEQYF	TGTGCCAGCAGTACACTAGGGGCCTACGAGCAGTACTTC
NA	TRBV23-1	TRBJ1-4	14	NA	CASRTLQTNEKLFF	TGCGCCAGCAGGACGCTTCAAACTAATGAAAAACTGTTTTTT
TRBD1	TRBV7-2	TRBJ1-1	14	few	CASSITTGTTEAFF	TGTGCCAGCAGCATAACGACAGGGACCACTGAAGCTTTCTTT
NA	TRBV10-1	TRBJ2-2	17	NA	CASTMSRVGTWSGELFF	TGCGCCAGCACCATGAGTCGTGTCGGGACCTGGTCCGGGGAGCTGTTTTTT
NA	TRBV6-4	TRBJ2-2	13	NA	CASSEQVTGELFF	TGTGCCAGCAGTGAACAGGTTACCGGGGAGCTGTTTTTT
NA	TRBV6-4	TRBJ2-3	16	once	CASSDSLAGSTDTQYF	TGTGCCAGCAGTGACTCATTGGCGGGAAGCACAGATACGCAGTATTTT
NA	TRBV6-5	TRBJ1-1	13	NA	CASSYSRGTEAFF	TGTGCCAGCAGTTACTCGCGGGGCACTGAAGCTTTCTTT
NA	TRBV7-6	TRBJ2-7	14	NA	CASSFRDNSYEQYF	TGTGCCAGCAGCTTCCGGGACAACTCCTACGAGCAGTACTTC
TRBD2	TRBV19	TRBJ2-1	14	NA	CASSMGLASNEQFF	TGTGCCAGTAGTATGGGACTAGCGAGTAATGAGCAGTTCTTC
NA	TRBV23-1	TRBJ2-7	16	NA	CASPGIKGGSSYEQYF	TGCGCCAGCCCGGGCATCAAGGGGGGTAGCTCCTACGAGCAGTACTTC
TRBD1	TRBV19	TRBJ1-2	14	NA	CASSMGQGGYGYTF	TGTGCCAGTAGTATGGGACAGGGAGGCTATGGCTACACCTTC
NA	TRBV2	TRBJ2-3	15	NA	CASGSAGPSTDTQYF	TGTGCCAGCGGTTCGGCGGGACCTAGCACAGATACGCAGTATTTT
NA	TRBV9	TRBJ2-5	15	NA	CASSVGSNGQETQYF	TGTGCCAGCAGCGTAGGGTCTAACGGCCAAGAGACCCAGTACTTC
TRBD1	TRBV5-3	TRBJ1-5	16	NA	CARSPGTALENQPQHF	TGTGCCAGAAGCCCAGGGACAGCTCTAGAGAACCAGCCCCAGCATTTT
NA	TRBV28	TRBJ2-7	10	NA	CATRRGEQYF	TGTGCCACTCGTCGCGGGGAGCAGTACTTC
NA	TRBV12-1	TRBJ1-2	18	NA	CASSFACDRGTPNYGYTF	TGTGCCAGCAGCTTTGCGTGCGACAGGGGGACCCCTAACTATGGCTACACCTTC
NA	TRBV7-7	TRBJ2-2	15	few	CASSSRRGHTGELFF	TGTGCCAGCAGCTCGAGGAGGGGTCACACCGGGGAGCTGTTTTTT